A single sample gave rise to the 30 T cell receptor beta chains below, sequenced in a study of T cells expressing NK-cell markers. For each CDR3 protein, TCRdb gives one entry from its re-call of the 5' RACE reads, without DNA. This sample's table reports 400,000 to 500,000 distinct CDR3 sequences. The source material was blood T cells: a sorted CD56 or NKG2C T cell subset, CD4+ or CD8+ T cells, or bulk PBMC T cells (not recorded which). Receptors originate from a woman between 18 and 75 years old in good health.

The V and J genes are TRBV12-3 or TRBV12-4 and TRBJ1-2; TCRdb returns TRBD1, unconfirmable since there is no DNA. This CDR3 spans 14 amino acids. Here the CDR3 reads CASSSQTGVYGYTF.

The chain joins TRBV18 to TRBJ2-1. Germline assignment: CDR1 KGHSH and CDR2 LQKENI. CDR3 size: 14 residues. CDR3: CASESGSSYNEQFF.

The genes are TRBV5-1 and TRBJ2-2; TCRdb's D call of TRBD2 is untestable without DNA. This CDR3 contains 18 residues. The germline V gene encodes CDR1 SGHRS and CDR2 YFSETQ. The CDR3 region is CASSFFPGLAGGTGELFF.

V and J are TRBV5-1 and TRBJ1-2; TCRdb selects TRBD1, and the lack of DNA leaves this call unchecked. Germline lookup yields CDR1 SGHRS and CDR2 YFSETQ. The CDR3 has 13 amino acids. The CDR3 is CASSHLTGEGYTF.

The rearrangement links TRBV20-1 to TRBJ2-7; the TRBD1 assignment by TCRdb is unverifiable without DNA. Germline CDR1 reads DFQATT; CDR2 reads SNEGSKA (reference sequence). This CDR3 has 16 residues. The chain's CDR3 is CSARDGGQGPTYEQYF.

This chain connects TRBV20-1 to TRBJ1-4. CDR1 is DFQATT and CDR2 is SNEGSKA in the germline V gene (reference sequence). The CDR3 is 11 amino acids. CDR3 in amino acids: CSARKGEKLFF.

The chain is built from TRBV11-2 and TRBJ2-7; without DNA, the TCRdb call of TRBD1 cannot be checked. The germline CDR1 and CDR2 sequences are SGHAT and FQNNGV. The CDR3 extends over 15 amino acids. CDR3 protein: CASSLIGDLAYEQYF.

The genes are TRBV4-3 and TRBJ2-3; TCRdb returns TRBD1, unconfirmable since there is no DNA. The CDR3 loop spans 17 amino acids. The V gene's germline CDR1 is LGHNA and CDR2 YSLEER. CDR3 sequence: CASSREARDGAVDTQYF.

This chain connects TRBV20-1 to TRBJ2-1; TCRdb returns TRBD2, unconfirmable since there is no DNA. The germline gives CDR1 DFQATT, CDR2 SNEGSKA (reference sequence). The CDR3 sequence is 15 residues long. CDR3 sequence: CSAPTSGNSYNEQFF.

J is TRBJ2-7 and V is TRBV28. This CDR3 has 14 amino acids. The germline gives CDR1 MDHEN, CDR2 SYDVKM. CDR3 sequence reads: CASSLWGSSYEQYF.

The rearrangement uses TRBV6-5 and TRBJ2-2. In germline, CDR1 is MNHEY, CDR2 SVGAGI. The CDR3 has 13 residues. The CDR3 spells CASSYVSAGELFF.

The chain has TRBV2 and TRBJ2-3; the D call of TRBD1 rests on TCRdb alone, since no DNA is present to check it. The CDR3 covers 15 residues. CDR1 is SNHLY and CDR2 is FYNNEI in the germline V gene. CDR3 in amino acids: CASRAPGRNTDTQYF.

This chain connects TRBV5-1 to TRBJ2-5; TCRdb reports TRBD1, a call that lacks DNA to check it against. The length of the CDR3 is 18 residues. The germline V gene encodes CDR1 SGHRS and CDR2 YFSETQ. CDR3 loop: CASSFGSQETQPLGSQYF. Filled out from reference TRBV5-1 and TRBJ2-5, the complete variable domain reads KAGVTQTPRYLIKTRGQQVTLSCSPISGHRSVSWYQQTPGQGLQFLFEYFSETQRNKGNFPGRFSGRQFSNSRSEMNVSTLELGDSALYLCASSFGSQETQPLGSQYFGPGTRLLVL.

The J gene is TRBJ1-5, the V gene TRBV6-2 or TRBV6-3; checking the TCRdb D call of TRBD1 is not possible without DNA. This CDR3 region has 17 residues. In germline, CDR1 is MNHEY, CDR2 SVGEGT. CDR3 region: CASSYSKVGGGGQPQHF.

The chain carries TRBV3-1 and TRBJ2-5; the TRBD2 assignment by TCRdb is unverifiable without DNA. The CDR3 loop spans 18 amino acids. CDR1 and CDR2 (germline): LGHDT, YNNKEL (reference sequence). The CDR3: CATEPVPYISNRQETQYF.

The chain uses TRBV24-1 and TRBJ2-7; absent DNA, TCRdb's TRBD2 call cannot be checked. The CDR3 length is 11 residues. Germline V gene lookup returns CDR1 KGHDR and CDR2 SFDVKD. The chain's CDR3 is CATGEAYEQYF.

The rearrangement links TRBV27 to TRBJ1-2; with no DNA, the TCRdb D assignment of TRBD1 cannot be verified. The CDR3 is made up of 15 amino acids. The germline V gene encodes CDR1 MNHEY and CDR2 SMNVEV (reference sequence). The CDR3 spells CASSFSQGGTYGYTF.

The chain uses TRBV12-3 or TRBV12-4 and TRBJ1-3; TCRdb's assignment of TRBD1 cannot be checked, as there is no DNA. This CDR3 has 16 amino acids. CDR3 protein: CASSPGTARSGNTIYF.

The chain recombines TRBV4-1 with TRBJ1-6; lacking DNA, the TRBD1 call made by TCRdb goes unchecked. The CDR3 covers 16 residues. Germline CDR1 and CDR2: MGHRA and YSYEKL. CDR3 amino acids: CASRMGERPYNSPLHF.

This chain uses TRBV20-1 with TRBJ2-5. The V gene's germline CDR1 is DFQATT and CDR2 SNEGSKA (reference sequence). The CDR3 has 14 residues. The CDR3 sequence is CSARDPRLVETQYF.

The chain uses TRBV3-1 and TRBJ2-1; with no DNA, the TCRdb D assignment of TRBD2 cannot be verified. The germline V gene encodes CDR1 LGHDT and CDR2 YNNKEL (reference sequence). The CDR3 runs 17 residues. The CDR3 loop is CASSPRLTSGSTNEQFF.

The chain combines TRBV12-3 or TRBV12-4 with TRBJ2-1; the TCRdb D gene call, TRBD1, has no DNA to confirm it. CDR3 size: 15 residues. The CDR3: CASSLAAGQGGEQFF.

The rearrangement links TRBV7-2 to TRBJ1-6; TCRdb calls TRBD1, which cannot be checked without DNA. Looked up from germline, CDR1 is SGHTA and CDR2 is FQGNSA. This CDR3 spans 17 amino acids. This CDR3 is CASSFSPGDRLRSPLHF.

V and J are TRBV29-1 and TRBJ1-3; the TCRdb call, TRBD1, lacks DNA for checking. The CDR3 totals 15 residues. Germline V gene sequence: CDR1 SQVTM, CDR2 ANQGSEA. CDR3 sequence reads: CSVGEDREAGNTIYF.

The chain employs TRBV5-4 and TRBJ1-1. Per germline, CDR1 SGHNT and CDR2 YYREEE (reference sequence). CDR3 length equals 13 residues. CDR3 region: CASRIQEYTEAFF.

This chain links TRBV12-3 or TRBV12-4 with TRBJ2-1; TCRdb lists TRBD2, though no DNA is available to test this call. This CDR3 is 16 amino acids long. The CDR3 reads CASSLGGLPGVYEQFF.

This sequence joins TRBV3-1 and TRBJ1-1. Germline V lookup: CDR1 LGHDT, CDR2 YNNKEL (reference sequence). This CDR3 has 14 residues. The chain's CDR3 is CASSHRPRTTEAFF.

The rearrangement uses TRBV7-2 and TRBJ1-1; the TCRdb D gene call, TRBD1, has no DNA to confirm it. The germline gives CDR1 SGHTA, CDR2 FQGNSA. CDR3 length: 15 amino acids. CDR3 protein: CASSLKTGRNTEAFF.

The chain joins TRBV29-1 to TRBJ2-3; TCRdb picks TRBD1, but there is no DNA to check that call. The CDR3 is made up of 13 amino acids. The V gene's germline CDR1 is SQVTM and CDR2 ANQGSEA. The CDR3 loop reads CSTYRDSTDTQYF.

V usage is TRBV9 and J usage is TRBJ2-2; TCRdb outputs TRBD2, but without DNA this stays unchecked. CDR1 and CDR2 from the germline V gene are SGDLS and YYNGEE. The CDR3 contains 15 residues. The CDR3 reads CASSLGLGPTGELFF.